This entry concerns a single TCR beta chain. The antigen is unknown. PCR used 60 Vbeta primers and 13 Jbeta primers. Clones were sequenced by immunoSEQ multiplex PCR, and TCRdb holds only the in-frame ones, with some missing. This table holds under 130,000 clones, roughly 80% found once. Nominally healthy donors provided the samples, though records likely missed some immune exposures. This record comes from a study of cytomegalovirus exposure and HLA in healthy donors. This CDR3 comprises 18 residues. Germline V gene sequence: CDR1 SGDLS, CDR2 YYNGEE. The V gene end was trimmed by 1 base and the J gene end by 1 base; junction bases not matched to a gene: 10. Study observations and caveats: More than 150 TCR beta chains were listed as cytomegalovirus-associated. TCR beta V- and J-gene trimming was later associated with a missense DCLRE1C variant.

This chain uses TRBV9 with TRBJ2-1; 8 nucleotides match TRBD1. The clonotype originates from a woman in her forties in good health and CMV-seropositive. Sequenced sample: PBMCs. Written as DNA, the CDR3 is TGTGCCAGCAGCGTAAAGCGACAGGGGTGGGGGTCCTACAATGAGCAGTTCTTC. This sequence encodes CASSVKRQGWGSYNEQFF.